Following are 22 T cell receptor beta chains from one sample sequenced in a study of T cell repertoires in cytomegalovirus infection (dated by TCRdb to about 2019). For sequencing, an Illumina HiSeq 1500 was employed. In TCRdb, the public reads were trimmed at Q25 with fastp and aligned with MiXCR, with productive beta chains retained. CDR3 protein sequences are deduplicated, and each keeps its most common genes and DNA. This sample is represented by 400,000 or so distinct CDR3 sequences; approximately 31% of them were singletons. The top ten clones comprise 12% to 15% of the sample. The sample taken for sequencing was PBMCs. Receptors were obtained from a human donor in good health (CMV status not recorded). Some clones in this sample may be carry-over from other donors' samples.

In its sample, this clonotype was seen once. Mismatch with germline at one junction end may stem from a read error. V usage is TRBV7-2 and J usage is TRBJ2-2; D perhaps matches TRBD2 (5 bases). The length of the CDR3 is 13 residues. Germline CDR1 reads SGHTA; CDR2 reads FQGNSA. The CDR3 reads CASRPRTFGDLFF. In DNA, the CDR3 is TGTGCCAGCCGCCCTAGGACCTTCGGGGATCTGTTTTTT.

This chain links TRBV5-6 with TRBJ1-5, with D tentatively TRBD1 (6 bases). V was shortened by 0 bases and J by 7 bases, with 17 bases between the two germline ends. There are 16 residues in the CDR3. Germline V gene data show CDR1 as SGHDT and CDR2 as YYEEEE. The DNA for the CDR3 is TGTGCCAGCAGCTTGGCCCAGGGGAAATACGAACAGCCCCAGCATTTT. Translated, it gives CASSLAQGKYEQPQHF.

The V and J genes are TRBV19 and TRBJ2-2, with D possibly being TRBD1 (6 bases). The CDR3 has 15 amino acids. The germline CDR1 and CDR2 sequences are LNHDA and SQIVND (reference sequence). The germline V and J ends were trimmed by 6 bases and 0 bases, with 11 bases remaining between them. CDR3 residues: CASRMDRANTGELFF. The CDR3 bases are TGTGCCAGTAGGATGGACAGAGCGAACACCGGGGAGCTGTTTTTT.

The CDR3 here is CSASPGRGGRVPDTQYF. CDR3 DNA: TGCAGTGCTAGTCCAGGGCGGGGGGGCCGTGTTCCAGATACGCAGTATTTT. The chain recombines TRBV20-1 with TRBJ2-3; 9 bases align to TRBD2. Trimming at V came to 3 bases and at J to 4 bases, leaving 14 bases not matched to a gene. Germline V gene sequence: CDR1 DFQATT, CDR2 SNEGSKA (reference sequence). This CDR3 contains 17 residues.

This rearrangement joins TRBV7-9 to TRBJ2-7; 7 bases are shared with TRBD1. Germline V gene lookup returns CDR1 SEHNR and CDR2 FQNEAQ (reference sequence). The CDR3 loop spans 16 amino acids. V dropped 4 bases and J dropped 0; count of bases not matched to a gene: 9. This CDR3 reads CASSYPTGSPSYEQYF. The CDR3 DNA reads TGTGCCAGCAGCTACCCGACAGGGTCTCCCTCCTACGAGCAGTACTTC. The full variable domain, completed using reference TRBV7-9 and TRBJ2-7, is DTGVSQNPRHKITKRGQNVTFRCDPISEHNRLYWYRQTLGQGPEFLTYFQNEAQLEKSRLLSDRFSAERPKGSFSTLEIQRTEQGDSAMYLCASSYPTGSPSYEQYFGPGTRLTVT.

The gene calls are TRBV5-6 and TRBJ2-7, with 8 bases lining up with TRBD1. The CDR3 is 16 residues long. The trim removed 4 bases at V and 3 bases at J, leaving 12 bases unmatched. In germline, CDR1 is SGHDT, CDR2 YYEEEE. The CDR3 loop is CASSLRRSGGSYEQYF. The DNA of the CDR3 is TGTGCCAGCAGCCTGAGACGGTCAGGGGGCAGCTACGAGCAGTACTTC. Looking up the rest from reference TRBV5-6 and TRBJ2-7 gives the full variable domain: DAGVTQSPTHLIKTRGQQVTLRCSPKSGHDTVSWYQQALGQGPQFIFQYYEEEERQRGNFPDRFSGHQFPNYSSELNVNALLLGDSALYLCASSLRRSGGSYEQYFGPGTRLTVT.

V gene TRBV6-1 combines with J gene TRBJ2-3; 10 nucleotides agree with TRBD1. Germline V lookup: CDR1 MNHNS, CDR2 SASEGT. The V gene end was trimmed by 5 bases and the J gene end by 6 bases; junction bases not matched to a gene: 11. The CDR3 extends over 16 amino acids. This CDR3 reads CASSQGTGVSTDTQYF. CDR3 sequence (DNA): TGTGCCAGCAGTCAGGGGACAGGGGTTTCTACGGATACGCAGTATTTT.

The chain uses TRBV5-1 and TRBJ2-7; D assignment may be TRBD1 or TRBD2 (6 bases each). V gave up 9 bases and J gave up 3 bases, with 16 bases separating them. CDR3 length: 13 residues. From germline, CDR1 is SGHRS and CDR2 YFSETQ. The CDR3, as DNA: TGCGCCATCGGGGGTAGGGGGGACTACGAGCAGTACTTC. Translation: CAIGGRGDYEQYF.

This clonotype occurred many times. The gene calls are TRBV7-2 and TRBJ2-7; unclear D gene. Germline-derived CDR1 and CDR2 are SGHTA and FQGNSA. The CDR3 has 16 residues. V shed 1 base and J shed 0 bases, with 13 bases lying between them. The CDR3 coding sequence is TGTGCCAGCAGCTTAGTAGGACGTGACGGCTCCTACGAGCAGTACTTC. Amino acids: CASSLVGRDGSYEQYF.

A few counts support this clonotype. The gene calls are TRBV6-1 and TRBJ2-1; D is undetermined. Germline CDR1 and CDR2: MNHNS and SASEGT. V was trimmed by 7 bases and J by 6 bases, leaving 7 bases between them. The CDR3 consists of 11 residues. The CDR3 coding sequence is TGTGCCAGCATAGCCCGCAATGAGCAGTTCTTC. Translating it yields CASIARNEQFF.

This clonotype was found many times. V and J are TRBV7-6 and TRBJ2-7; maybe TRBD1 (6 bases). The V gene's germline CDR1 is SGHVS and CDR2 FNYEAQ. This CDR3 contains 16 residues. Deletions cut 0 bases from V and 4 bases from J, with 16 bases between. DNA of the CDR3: TGTGCCAGCAGCTTAGCGGGCCGGGACACCGGTTACGAGCAGTACTTC. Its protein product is CASSLAGRDTGYEQYF.

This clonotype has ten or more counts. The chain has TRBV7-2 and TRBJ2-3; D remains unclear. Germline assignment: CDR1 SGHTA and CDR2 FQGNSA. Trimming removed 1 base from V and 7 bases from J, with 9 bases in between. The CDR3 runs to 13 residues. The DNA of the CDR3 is TGTGCCAGCAGCTTAGGTCAGCAGAATACGCAGTATTTT. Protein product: CASSLGQQNTQYF.

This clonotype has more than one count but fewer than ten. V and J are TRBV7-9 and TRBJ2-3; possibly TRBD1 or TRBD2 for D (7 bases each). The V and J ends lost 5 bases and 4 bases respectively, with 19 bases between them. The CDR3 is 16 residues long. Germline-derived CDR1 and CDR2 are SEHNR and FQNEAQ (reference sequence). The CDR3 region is CASSPAGGGRADTQYF. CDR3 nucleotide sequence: TGTGCCAGCAGCCCCGCAGGGGGGGGGCGAGCAGATACGCAGTATTTT.

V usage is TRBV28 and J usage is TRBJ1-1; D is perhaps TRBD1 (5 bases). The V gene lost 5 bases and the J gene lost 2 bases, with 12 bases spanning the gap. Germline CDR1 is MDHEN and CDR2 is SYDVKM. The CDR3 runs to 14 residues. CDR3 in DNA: TGTGCCAGCAGTCGCGACAGTTTCAACACTGAAGCTTTCTTT. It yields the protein CASSRDSFNTEAFF.

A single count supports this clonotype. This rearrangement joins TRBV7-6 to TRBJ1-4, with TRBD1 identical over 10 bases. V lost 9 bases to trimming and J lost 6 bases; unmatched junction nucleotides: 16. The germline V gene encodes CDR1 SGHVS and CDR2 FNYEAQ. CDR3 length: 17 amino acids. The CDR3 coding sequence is TGTGCCAGAAGCCACCCCGGACAGGGGGTGTTTGATGAAAAACTGTTTTTT. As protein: CARSHPGQGVFDEKLFF.

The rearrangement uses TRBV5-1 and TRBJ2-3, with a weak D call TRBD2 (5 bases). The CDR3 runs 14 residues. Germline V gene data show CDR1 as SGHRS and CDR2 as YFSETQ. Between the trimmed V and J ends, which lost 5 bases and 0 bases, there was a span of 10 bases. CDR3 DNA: TGCGCCAGCAGTACTAGTGCTAGCACAGATACGCAGTATTTT. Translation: CASSTSASTDTQYF.

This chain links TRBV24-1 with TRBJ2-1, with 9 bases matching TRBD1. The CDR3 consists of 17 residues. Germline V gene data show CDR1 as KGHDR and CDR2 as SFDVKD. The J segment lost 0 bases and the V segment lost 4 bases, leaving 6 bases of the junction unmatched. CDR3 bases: TGTGCCACCAGTGAGGCGGGACAGGGAAACTCCTACAATGAGCAGTTCTTC. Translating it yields CATSEAGQGNSYNEQFF.

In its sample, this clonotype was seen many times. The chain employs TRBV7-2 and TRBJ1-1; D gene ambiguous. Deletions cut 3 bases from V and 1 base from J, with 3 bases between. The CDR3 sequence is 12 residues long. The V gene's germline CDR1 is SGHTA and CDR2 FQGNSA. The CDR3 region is CASSFPNTEAFF. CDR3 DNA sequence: TGTGCCAGCAGCTTCCCGAACACTGAAGCTTTCTTT.

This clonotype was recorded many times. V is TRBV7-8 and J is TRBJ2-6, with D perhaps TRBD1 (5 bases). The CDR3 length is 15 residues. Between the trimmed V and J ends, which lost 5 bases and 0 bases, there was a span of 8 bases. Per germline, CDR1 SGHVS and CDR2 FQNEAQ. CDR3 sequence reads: CASSAGNSGANVLTF. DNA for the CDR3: TGTGCCAGCAGCGCAGGGAACTCTGGGGCCAACGTCCTGACTTTC.

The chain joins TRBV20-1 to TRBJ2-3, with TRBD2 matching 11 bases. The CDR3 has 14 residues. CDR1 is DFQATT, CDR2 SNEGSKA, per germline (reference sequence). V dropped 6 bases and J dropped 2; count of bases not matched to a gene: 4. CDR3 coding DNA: TGCAGTGCCCCTAGCGGGGGGCCCACAGATACGCAGTATTTT. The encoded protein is CSAPSGGPTDTQYF.

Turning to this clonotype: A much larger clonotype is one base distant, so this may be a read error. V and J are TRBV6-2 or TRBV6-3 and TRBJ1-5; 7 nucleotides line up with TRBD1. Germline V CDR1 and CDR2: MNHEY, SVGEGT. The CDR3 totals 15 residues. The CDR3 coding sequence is TGTGCCAGCAGTTACCCCCCAGGGGGGAATCATCCCCAGCATTTT. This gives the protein CASSYPPGGNHPQHF.

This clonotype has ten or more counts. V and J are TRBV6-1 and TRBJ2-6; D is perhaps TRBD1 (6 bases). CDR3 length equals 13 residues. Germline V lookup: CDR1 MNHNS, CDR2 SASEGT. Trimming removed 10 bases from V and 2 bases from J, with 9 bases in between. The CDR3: CATYRAGANVLTF. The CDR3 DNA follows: TGTGCCACCTACAGGGCTGGGGCCAACGTCCTGACTTTC.